Following are 27 T cell receptor beta chains from one sample sequenced in a study of CD8 T cells in ankylosing spondylitis. General study results and limits: Among TCR beta sequences, a motif of eight or nine highly homologous variants appeared characteristic of ankylosing spondylitis blood.

From the 5' RACE reads, TCRdb called clonotypes with MiXCR, one entry per CDR3 protein. This sample has about 400,000 distinct CDR3 sequences, with about 20% found just once. What these receptors recognize is not known. The material sequenced was blood, either unsorted or a sorted T cell fraction (not recorded which). The receptors derive from a male donor with ankylosing spondylitis.

This clonotype showed up just a few times. The chain joins TRBV28 to TRBJ2-7; 10 bases agree with TRBD2. CDR3 size: 15 residues. The junction had 5 bases not matched to a gene; V was cut back by 3 bases and J by 3 bases. Germline lookup yields CDR1 MDHEN and CDR2 SYDVKM. The CDR3 sequence is CASSFEAGGFYEQYF. Here the CDR3 DNA reads TGTGCCAGCAGTTTTGAAGCGGGAGGGTTCTACGAGCAGTACTTC.

The rearrangement links TRBV6-5 to TRBJ2-1; perhaps TRBD1 as D (6 bases). The V end lost 6 bases, the J end lost 4 bases, and 19 bases lay between the germline ends. The germline V gene encodes CDR1 MNHEY and CDR2 SVGAGI. The CDR3 length is 16 residues. The CDR3 DNA reads TGTGCCAGCAGGTCCTCCGGGACAACGGTTTACAATGAGCAGTTCTTC. It is translated as CASRSSGTTVYNEQFF.

The CDR3 nucleotides read TGTGCCTGGAGTGTACGGGGGGGTTTCTACAATGAGCAGTTCTTC. Protein sequence: CAWSVRGGFYNEQFF. J is TRBJ2-1 and V is TRBV30; 8 bases match TRBD2. The CDR3 runs to 15 residues. The ends lost 0 bases at V and 3 bases at J; junction bases unmatched: 4. Per germline, CDR1 GTSNPN and CDR2 SVGIG (reference sequence).

In its sample, this clonotype was seen a few times. J is TRBJ2-3 and V is TRBV20-1; maybe TRBD2 (5 bases). The CDR3 has 14 residues. Germline values: CDR1 DFQATT, CDR2 SNEGSKA (reference sequence). Trimming left V 3 bases short and J 2 bases short, with 12 bases between. The CDR3 bases are TGCAGTGCTAGGGTCGTAGCGCTCACAGATACGCAGTATTTT. This translates into CSARVVALTDTQYF.

This clonotype was seen a few times. The chain employs TRBV7-9 and TRBJ1-2, with 7 nucleotides matching TRBD1. The CDR3 covers 13 residues. Germline assignment: CDR1 SEHNR and CDR2 FQNEAQ (reference sequence). After removal of 5 bases from V and 0 bases from J, the junction contained 0 bases not matched to a gene. Here the CDR3 reads CASSTGANYGYTF. Written as DNA, the CDR3 is TGTGCCAGCAGCACAGGGGCTAACTATGGCTACACCTTC.

This clonotype appeared many times. This sequence joins TRBV24-1 and TRBJ2-3; no reliable D call. Germline V lookup: CDR1 KGHDR, CDR2 SFDVKD. V was trimmed by 7 bases and J by 4 bases, leaving 5 bases between them. The CDR3 has 11 residues. CDR3 nucleotide sequence: TGTGCCACCAGCGAAGCAGATACGCAGTATTTT. It yields the protein CATSEADTQYF.

This chain links TRBV7-2 with TRBJ1-3; 9 nucleotides agree with TRBD1. Germline CDR1 reads SGHTA; CDR2 reads FQGNSA. This CDR3 region has 17 residues. V gave up 3 bases and J gave up 1 base; unmatched junction bases: 7. CDR3 sequence (DNA): TGTGCCAGCAGCTTCCCTACAGGGGGCGAATCTGGAAACACCATATATTTT. This sequence encodes CASSFPTGGESGNTIYF.

The chain carries TRBV28 and TRBJ2-7; 9 bases match TRBD2. CDR1 and CDR2 (germline): MDHEN, SYDVKM. J lost 3 bases, V lost 7 bases, and 7 bases had no gene match. This CDR3 comprises 14 residues. The CDR3 protein is CASKPVAGVYEQYF. For the CDR3, the DNA is TGTGCCAGCAAGCCGGTAGCGGGAGTCTACGAGCAGTACTTC.

V and J are TRBV29-1 and TRBJ2-5; 8 bases are shared with TRBD2. With 5 bases clipped from V and 5 bases from J, the junction kept 7 bases outside the gene matches. CDR3 length: 13 residues. Germline assignment: CDR1 SQVTM and CDR2 ANQGSEA. CDR3 protein: CSVPAGDQETQYF. CDR3 bases: TGCAGCGTTCCAGCGGGAGATCAGGAGACCCAGTACTTC.

This chain joins TRBV5-1 and TRBJ2-2; 8 bases match TRBD1. The J segment lost 4 bases and the V segment lost 4 bases, leaving 9 bases of the junction unmatched. The length of the CDR3 is 16 residues. Germline V lookup: CDR1 SGHRS, CDR2 YFSETQ. The chain's CDR3 is CASSRTTGGATGELFF. DNA for the CDR3: TGCGCCAGCAGCCGCACAACAGGGGGAGCCACCGGGGAGCTGTTTTTT.

The V gene is TRBV4-2, the J gene TRBJ1-5; 10 positions agree with TRBD1. The J segment lost 1 base and the V segment lost 1 base, leaving 1 base of the junction unmatched. In germline, CDR1 is LGHNA, CDR2 YNFKEQ. The CDR3 has 16 amino acids. CDR3 protein: CASSQGDRGSNQPQHF. The CDR3 DNA reads as TGTGCCAGCAGCCAAGGGGACAGGGGAAGCAATCAGCCCCAGCATTTT.

This clonotype was seen a few times. The chain carries TRBV28 and TRBJ2-1; the D is unclear. V gave up 3 bases and J gave up 7 bases, with 13 bases separating them. Germline V gene lookup returns CDR1 MDHEN and CDR2 SYDVKM. This CDR3 spans 14 amino acids. CDR3 amino acids: CASSFSGVGNEQFF. The CDR3 nucleotides are TGTGCCAGCAGTTTTTCAGGAGTTGGGAATGAGCAGTTCTTC.

The gene calls are TRBV20-1 and TRBJ2-5; D possibly corresponds to TRBD2 (6 bases). This CDR3 comprises 14 residues. The ends were cut back, 7 bases at V and 1 base at J, with 16 bases in the middle. Germline V CDR1 and CDR2: DFQATT, SNEGSKA (reference sequence). In DNA, the CDR3 is TGCAGTGTTTCACCCTTTAGCGGCCAAGAGACCCAGTACTTC. Residues: CSVSPFSGQETQYF.

As for this clonotype: The junction and the germline gene differ at one end; a read error may be behind it. This sequence joins TRBV2 and TRBJ2-2; D remains ambiguous. From germline, CDR1 is SNHLY and CDR2 FYNNEI. CDR3 length equals 15 residues. The CDR3 DNA sequence: TGTGCCAGCAGTAAAGCGATCACGAACACCGGGGAGCTGTTTTTT. Amino acid sequence: CASSKAITNTGELFF.

In its sample, this clonotype was seen once. The chain joins TRBV18 to TRBJ2-3; D not resolved. The CDR3 is made up of 14 amino acids. Germline CDR1 is KGHSH and CDR2 is LQKENI. V was shortened by 3 bases and J by 7 bases, with 14 bases between the two germline ends. CDR3 in DNA: TGTGCCAGCTCACCTTCACCAGGTAGAAATACGCAGTATTTT. Translation gives CASSPSPGRNTQYF.

This clonotype has a handful of counts. The chain's CDR3 is CSADSGQGLKNTIYF. The CDR3 DNA follows: TGCAGTGCGGATTCGGGACAGGGGTTGAAGAACACCATATATTTT. V gene TRBV20-1 combines with J gene TRBJ1-3, with 10 bases aligning to TRBD1. The germline gives CDR1 DFQATT, CDR2 SNEGSKA (reference sequence). The CDR3 extends over 15 amino acids. Trimming cost V 6 bases and J 7 bases; bases outside gene matches: 12.

This clonotype was recorded at least ten times. The chain carries TRBV4-3 and TRBJ1-2; 8 bases map to TRBD1. The V segment lost 3 bases and the J segment 7 bases; nucleotides outside the gene matches: 4. Germline V gene sequence: CDR1 LGHNA, CDR2 YSLEER. The CDR3 length is 13 residues. CDR3 DNA sequence: TGCGCCAGCAGCCATTCAGGGGGCGGTGGCTACACCTTC. Its translation is CASSHSGGGGYTF.

The chain links TRBV27 to TRBJ2-3, with TRBD2 matching over 11 bases. CDR1 and CDR2 from the germline V gene are MNHEY and SMNVEV (reference sequence). The CDR3 is 18 amino acids. V lost 6 bases and J lost 2; bases outside the gene matches: 13. The CDR3: CASSRKGRTSGPTDTQYF. The CDR3 DNA reads as TGTGCCAGCAGCCGGAAGGGCCGGACTAGCGGGCCCACAGATACGCAGTATTTT.

The sample holds a few counts of this clonotype. The rearrangement links TRBV20-1 to TRBJ2-3, with 7 nucleotides matching TRBD2. CDR3 length: 14 residues. V shed 6 bases and J 0 bases; nucleotides not matched to a gene: 6. CDR1 DFQATT and CDR2 SNEGSKA come from the germline V gene (reference sequence). The DNA for the CDR3 is TGCAGTGCCATGCTTAGCGGGAGCACAGATACGCAGTATTTT. It encodes CSAMLSGSTDTQYF.

This clonotype was counted between two and nine times. The rearrangement links TRBV29-1 to TRBJ2-1; D remains unclear. V lost 1 base, J lost 4 bases, and 5 bases lay in between. CDR3 length equals 12 residues. CDR1 and CDR2 (germline): SQVTM, ANQGSEA. CDR3: CSVEVLYNEQFF. CDR3 nucleotide sequence: TGCAGCGTTGAAGTTCTATACAATGAGCAGTTCTTC.

This sequence joins TRBV7-2 and TRBJ2-7, with 9 bases lining up with TRBD2. This CDR3 is built from 16 residues. Looked up from germline, CDR1 is SGHTA and CDR2 is FQGNSA. V lost 0 bases and J lost 1; bases outside the gene matches: 4. CDR3 in DNA: TGTGCCAGCAGCTTAGCTAGCGGGAGATTTTCCTACGAGCAGTACTTC. It encodes CASSLASGRFSYEQYF.

This clonotype was counted a few times. The V and J genes are TRBV29-1 and TRBJ1-2, with TRBD1 identical over 10 bases. CDR1 is SQVTM, CDR2 ANQGSEA, per germline. The CDR3 length is 14 residues. Germline trimming cut 0 bases from V and 3 bases from J; bases unmatched to any gene: 1. CDR3 DNA sequence: TGCAGCGTTGAAGAGGGACAGGGGTACTATGGCTACACCTTC. Residues: CSVEEGQGYYGYTF.

The J gene is TRBJ1-3, the V gene TRBV7-2; the D is unclear. The CDR3 is 16 amino acids. Trimming removed 0 bases from V and 3 bases from J, with 12 bases in between. The germline V gene has CDR1 SGHTA and CDR2 FQGNSA. In DNA form, the CDR3 reads TGTGCCAGCAGCTTAGCTAGTCACCGGAGTGGAAACACCATATATTTT. This encodes CASSLASHRSGNTIYF.

The chain employs TRBV11-2 and TRBJ1-4; a possible D gene is TRBD1 (5 bases). CDR3 length: 16 amino acids. The V and J ends lost 5 bases and 0 bases respectively, with 13 bases between them. The germline CDR1 and CDR2 sequences are SGHAT and FQNNGV. CDR3 sequence reads: CASSRGGLATNEKLFF. CDR3 nucleotides: TGTGCCAGCAGCCGGGGGGGACTTGCAACTAATGAAAAACTGTTTTTT.

This clonotype turned up a few times. CDR3: CSVGQGSGNTIYF. CDR3 sequence (DNA): TGCAGCGTCGGACAGGGCTCTGGAAACACCATATATTTT. V and J are TRBV29-1 and TRBJ1-3; 8 positions match TRBD1. The CDR3 is made up of 13 amino acids. Germline values: CDR1 SQVTM, CDR2 ANQGSEA. The J segment lost 0 bases and the V segment lost 6 bases, leaving 1 base of the junction unmatched.

There are many counts of this clonotype. The J gene is TRBJ2-7, the V gene TRBV5-1, with D unclear. The germline V gene encodes CDR1 SGHRS and CDR2 YFSETQ. Trimming removed 1 base from V and 0 bases from J, with 5 bases in between. The CDR3 is 13 residues long. The CDR3 sequence is CASSLNPSYEQYF. CDR3 in DNA: TGCGCCAGCAGCTTGAATCCCTCCTACGAGCAGTACTTC.

This clonotype has a handful of counts. J is TRBJ2-2 and V is TRBV6-5, with D perhaps TRBD1 (5 bases). Per germline, CDR1 MNHEY and CDR2 SVGAGI. The CDR3 is 17 amino acids. V lost 0 bases and J 2 bases, leaving 13 bases between the germline ends. The CDR3 DNA is TGTGCCAGCAGTTACTCACAGGAAAGGGATAACACCGGGGAGCTGTTTTTT. It encodes CASSYSQERDNTGELFF.